This TCR beta chain was captured by sequencing in a study of cytomegalovirus exposure and HLA in healthy donors. Germline CDR1 and CDR2: LGHNA and YNFKEQ. This CDR3 spans 16 amino acids. The ends lost 0 bases at V and 6 bases at J; junction bases unmatched: 7. The PCR was carried out with 60 Vbeta primers and 13 Jbeta primers. The method was immunoSEQ multiplex PCR; TCRdb's version includes in-frame clones alone and lacks a portion of them. The sample comprises more than 150,000 clones, around 80% of which are singletons, and 1% rests with the top ten. Material for sequencing was PBMCs. This chain uses TRBV4-2 with TRBJ1-5, with 8 bases aligning to TRBD1. The origin of this receptor is a woman between 50 and 59 years old in good health and CMV-seropositive. The CDR3 nucleotides are TGTGCCAGCAGCCAAGATCCAGGACAGGGAGGTCAGCCCCAGCATTTT. Protein sequence: CASSQDPGQGGQPQHF.